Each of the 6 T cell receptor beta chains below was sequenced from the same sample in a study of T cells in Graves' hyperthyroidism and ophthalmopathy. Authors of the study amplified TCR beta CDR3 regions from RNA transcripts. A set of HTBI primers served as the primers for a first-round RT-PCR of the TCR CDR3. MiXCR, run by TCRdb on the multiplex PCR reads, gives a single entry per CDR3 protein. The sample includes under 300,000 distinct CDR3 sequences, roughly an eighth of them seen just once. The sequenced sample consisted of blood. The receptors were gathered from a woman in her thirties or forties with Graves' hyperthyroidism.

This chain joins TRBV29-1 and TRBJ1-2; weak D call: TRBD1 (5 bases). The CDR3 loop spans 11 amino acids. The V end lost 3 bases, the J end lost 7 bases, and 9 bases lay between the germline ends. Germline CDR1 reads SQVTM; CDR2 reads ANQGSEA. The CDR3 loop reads CSVDRGGGYTF. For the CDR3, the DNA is TGCAGCGTTGATAGGGGTGGTGGCTACACCTTC.

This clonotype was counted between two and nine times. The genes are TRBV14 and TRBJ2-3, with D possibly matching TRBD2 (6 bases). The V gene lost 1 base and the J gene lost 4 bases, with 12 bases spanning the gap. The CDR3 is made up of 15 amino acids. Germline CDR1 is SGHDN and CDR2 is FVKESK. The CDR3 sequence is CASSQATGEADTQYF. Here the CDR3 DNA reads TGTGCCAGCAGCCAAGCAACGGGAGAGGCAGATACGCAGTATTTT. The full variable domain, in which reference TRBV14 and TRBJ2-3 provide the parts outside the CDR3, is EAGVTQFPSHSVIEKGQTVTLRCDPISGHDNLYWYRRVMGKEIKFLLHFVKESKQDESGMPNNRFLAERTGGTYSTLKVQPAELEDSGVYFCASSQATGEADTQYFGPGTRLTVL.

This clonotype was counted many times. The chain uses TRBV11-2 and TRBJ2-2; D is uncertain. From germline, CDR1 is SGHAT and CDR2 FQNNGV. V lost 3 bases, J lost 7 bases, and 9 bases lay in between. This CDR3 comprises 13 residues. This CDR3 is CASSLVVGGELFF. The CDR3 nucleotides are TGTGCCAGCAGCTTGGTGGTTGGCGGGGAGCTGTTTTTT.

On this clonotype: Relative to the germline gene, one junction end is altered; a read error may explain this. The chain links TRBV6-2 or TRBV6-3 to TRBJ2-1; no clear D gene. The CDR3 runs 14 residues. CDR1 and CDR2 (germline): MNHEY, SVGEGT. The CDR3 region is CASSNFGSLNKQFF. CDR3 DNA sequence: TGTGCCAGCAGCAACTTCGGGTCTCTCAATAAGCAGTTCTTC.

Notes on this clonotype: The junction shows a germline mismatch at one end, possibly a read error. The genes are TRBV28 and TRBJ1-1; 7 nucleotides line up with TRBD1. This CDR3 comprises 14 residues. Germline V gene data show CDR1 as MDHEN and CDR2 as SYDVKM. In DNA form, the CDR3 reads TGTGGCAGCAGTTTAAGGGGAGGGGGCCTTGAAGCTTTCTTT. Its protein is CGSSLRGGGLEAFF.

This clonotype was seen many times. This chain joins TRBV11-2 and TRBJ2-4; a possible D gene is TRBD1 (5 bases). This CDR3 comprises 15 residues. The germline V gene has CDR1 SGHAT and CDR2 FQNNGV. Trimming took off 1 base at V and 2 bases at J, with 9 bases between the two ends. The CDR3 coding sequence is TGTGCCAGCAGCTTAGTTCAGGGTTCCAAAAACATTCAGTACTTC. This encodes CASSLVQGSKNIQYF. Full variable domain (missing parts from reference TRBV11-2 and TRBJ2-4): EAGVAQSPRYKIIEKRQSVAFWCNPISGHATLYWYQQILGQGPKLLIQFQNNGVVDDSQLPKDRFSAERLKGVDSTLKIQPAKLEDSAVYLCASSLVQGSKNIQYFGAGTRLSVL.